The clone carrying this TCR beta chain showed up many times. The data are from a study of prognosis after radiotherapy for stage I lung cancer. This CDR3 is 14 amino acids long. The ends were cut back, 6 bases at V and 0 bases at J, with 11 bases in the middle. Germline assignment: CDR1 SNHLY and CDR2 FYNNEI. By two-round multiplex PCR, the TCR beta CDR3 was amplified from genomic DNA. Primers targeting each individual TRBV and TRBJ gene were applied in first-round PCR. TCRdb ran MiXCR on the multiplex PCR reads and lists one entry per CDR3 protein. The sample lists about 22,000 distinct CDR3 sequences; approximately 42% were seen once.

This TCR was sampled from a donor aged 50 or older with non-small cell lung cancer. The sequenced sample was PBMCs, obtained before or after stereotactic body radiation therapy (not recorded which). This chain uses TRBV2 with TRBJ1-1, with D tentatively TRBD1 (5 bases). CDR3 amino acids: CASRGWGMNTEAFF. The CDR3 DNA reads TGTGCCAGCAGGGGGTGGGGCATGAACACTGAAGCTTTCTTT.